A selection of T cell receptor beta chains follows, all from one sample in a study of T cells in localized non-small cell lung cancer. Assay: immunoSEQ multiplex PCR; the TCRdb copy retains only in-frame clones and omits some. The repertoire holds 55,000 to 65,000 clones, with 80% to 95% as singletons. The sample was peripheral blood, taken before any cancer treatment. Receptors originate from a man between 40 and 70 years old with stage I lung adenocarcinoma. Both conserved end residues are part of each CDR3. The D gene is left open where the match is weak.

TRBD1	TRBJ2-7	TRBV5-6	CASSFTGGYEQYF
NA	TRBJ1-5	TRBV19	CASSLLRVQGGPQHF
TRBD2	TRBJ2-5	TRBV6-4	CASNRGAGGQETQYF
TRBD1	TRBJ1-5	TRBV2	CASREEQGGNQPQHF
NA	TRBJ1-4	TRBV10-3	CAIKARGDDEKLFF
NA	TRBJ1-4	TRBV21-1	CASSKRGNNEKLFF
NA	TRBJ2-2	TRBV6-5	CASSYLNTGELFF
NA	TRBJ2-1	TRBV4-3	CASSQDSRTEQFF
TRBD1	TRBJ2-7	TRBV13	CASRAGTGYEQYF
NA	TRBJ1-5	TRBV7-8	CASSSDAVGNQPQHF
TRBD2	TRBJ2-7	TRBV11-2	CASSILAGVGEQYF
NA	TRBJ2-7	TRBV9	CASSVEGSSSYEQYF
TRBD2	TRBJ2-5	TRBV13	CASSSGLAGERGETQYF
NA	TRBJ2-5	TRBV9	CASSPGGAYQETQYF
NA	TRBJ2-2	TRBV4-2	CASMVTNTGELFF
NA	TRBJ1-1	TRBV2	CASSSTTGFTNTEAFF
TRBD1	TRBJ2-7	TRBV7-3	CASSPGPGTGMYEQYF
TRBD2	TRBJ2-7	TRBV7-2	CASSQRGLSYEQYF
TRBD1	TRBJ2-3	TRBV6-4	CASSDSTGGSTDTQYF
TRBD2	TRBJ2-2	TRBV7-9	CASSIRLAGGLPNTGELFF
TRBD2	TRBJ2-1	TRBV27	CASTPRGTSGRSYNEQFF
NA	TRBJ1-1	TRBV6-5	CASSYSRLGGGTEAFF
NA	TRBJ1-1	TRBV2	CASTVGENTEAFF
TRBD2	TRBJ2-1	TRBV11-3	CASSRAGVKGEQFF
NA	TRBJ1-1	TRBV30	CAWSAGRGNTEAFF
NA	TRBJ2-1	TRBV18	CASSPRLGNEQFF
NA	TRBJ2-5	TRBV5-1	CASSDGVQETQYF
TRBD2	TRBJ2-7	TRBV27	CASSSFYASGAYEQYF
TRBD1	TRBJ2-2	TRBV7-6	CASSSRQGLITGELFF
NA	TRBJ1-1	TRBV5-5	CASSPPLTEAFF
TRBD2	TRBJ2-2	TRBV5-1	CASSVAGASTGELFF
TRBD1	TRBJ2-7	TRBV28	CASLYRQGSEQYF
NA	TRBJ2-3	TRBV6-6	CASSDGGSPLDTQYF
NA	TRBJ2-7	TRBV11-3	CASSLKGPSSYEQYF
TRBD1	TRBJ2-7	TRBV7-2	CASSLGQGGEQYF
NA	TRBJ2-5	TRBV7-3	CASSLASGKETQYF
TRBD2	TRBJ2-7	TRBV6-1	CASSELAGGFHEQYF